This T cell receptor (beta chain) comes out of a study of cytomegalovirus exposure and HLA in healthy donors. Overall study results and limits: Published work reported that the classifier diagnosed cytomegalovirus status with high specificity and sensitivity.

The protocol was immunoSEQ multiplex PCR, while the TCRdb copy is restricted to in-frame clones and leaves out a portion. The sample contains under 200,000 clones, about nine tenths of which appear only once. Looked up from germline, CDR1 is MDHEN and CDR2 is SYDVKM. V lost 2 bases to trimming and J lost 4 bases, with 11 bases between them. The CDR3 loop spans 14 amino acids. Details on this clone: The antigen remains unidentified.

Source material: PBMCs. This chain uses TRBV28 with TRBJ1-2; D ambiguous. The sequence was collected from a woman aged 25 to 39 in good health and CMV-seronegative. CDR3 in DNA: TGTGCCAGCAGTTTAGGGCCAGGACGCTATGGCTACACCTTC. This translates into CASSLGPGRYGYTF.